Listed below are T cell receptor beta chains from one sample, sequenced in a study of shared clonotypes between healthy human individuals. The data were produced by immunoSEQ multiplex PCR, yet TCRdb's version contains in-frame clones alone and is incomplete. The sample lists about 960,000 clones, roughly 72% seen once, with approximately 1.5% in the top ten. The specimen was memory CD4+ T cells sorted from blood. Receptors originate from a man younger than 35 in good health. Each CDR3 is given with its conserved first and last residue. A D gene is named only where the DNA matches it firmly. Where a row states a size, it is once, few, many or the class of an expanded clone; other rows omit it.

clone_size,j_call,v_call,cdr3_length,d_call,cdr3_aa,cdr3_nt
NA,TRBJ1-1,TRBV7-9,15,TRBD1,CASSPRQGMNTEAFF,TGTGCCAGCAGCCCTAGACAGGGGATGAACACTGAAGCTTTCTTT
NA,TRBJ1-5,TRBV7-9,15,NA,CASSQDGGVNQPQHF,TGTGCCAGCAGCCAAGACGGGGGAGTCAATCAGCCCCAGCATTTT
NA,TRBJ2-5,TRBV28,13,NA,CASSLGHGETQYF,TGTGCCAGCAGTTTAGGGCACGGAGAGACCCAGTACTTC
NA,TRBJ2-3,TRBV7-2,16,TRBD2,CASSLVGSGRTDTQYF,TGTGCCAGCAGCTTAGTCGGTAGCGGGCGTACAGATACGCAGTATTTT
NA,TRBJ2-7,TRBV27,13,NA,CASSPRDARGQYF,TGTGCCAGCAGTCCGCGGGACGCCAGGGGGCAGTACTTC
NA,TRBJ2-5,TRBV10-1,14,NA,CASRGYWTQETQYF,TGCGCCAGCAGAGGTTATTGGACGCAAGAGACCCAGTACTTC
NA,TRBJ1-5,TRBV27,17,TRBD1,CASSWRPRQGAYQPQHF,TGTGCCAGCAGTTGGCGGCCGAGACAGGGGGCCTATCAGCCCCAGCATTTT
NA,TRBJ2-2,TRBV7-2,14,NA,CASSLVVSTGELFF,TGTGCCAGCAGCTTAGTAGTCTCCACCGGGGAGCTGTTTTTT
NA,TRBJ1-4,TRBV7-9,13,NA,CASSFSTTGKLFF,TGTGCCAGCAGCTTTTCCACCACAGGGAAACTGTTTTTT
NA,TRBJ1-2,TRBV29-1,11,NA,CSVESPAGYTF,TGCAGCGTTGAATCCCCGGCGGGCTACACCTTC
once,TRBJ1-1,TRBV27,16,NA,CASSLTFLLENTEAFF,TGTGCCAGCAGTTTGACGTTCCTTCTGGAGAACACTGAAGCTTTCTTT
NA,TRBJ2-7,TRBV5-8,15,TRBD2,CASSFRAGVKYEQYF,TGTGCCAGCAGCTTCCGAGCGGGAGTTAAATACGAGCAGTACTTC
NA,TRBJ2-1,TRBV5-1,19,TRBD2,CASSPGLAGVSVLMHEQFF,TGCGCCAGCAGCCCTGGACTAGCGGGGGTCTCGGTTCTTATGCATGAGCAGTTCTTC
NA,TRBJ2-4,TRBV5-1,16,NA,CASSARLDGGTNIQYF,TGCGCCAGCAGCGCGAGACTAGACGGTGGTACAAACATTCAGTACTTC
NA,TRBJ2-5,TRBV6-5,12,NA,CASRGVQETQYF,TGTGCCAGCAGGGGCGTTCAAGAGACCCAGTACTTC
NA,TRBJ1-3,TRBV7-2,16,NA,CASSSSYGTGGNTIYF,TGTGCCAGCAGCTCATCGTACGGGACGGGAGGAAACACCATATATTTT
NA,TRBJ2-5,TRBV7-3,15,NA,CASSLNGGAIETQYF,TGTGCCAGCAGCTTAAACGGGGGAGCGATTGAGACCCAGTACTTC
NA,TRBJ1-2,TRBV6-6,16,TRBD1,CASRSGTGTSNYGYTF,TGTGCCAGCAGGTCCGGGACAGGGACTTCTAACTATGGCTACACCTTC
few,TRBJ1-1,TRBV6-4,17,TRBD1,CASSDPINRGENTEAFF,TGTGCCAGCAGTGACCCGATTAACAGGGGCGAGAACACTGAAGCTTTCTTT
NA,TRBJ2-7,TRBV5-1,13,NA,CASSTGSSSEQYF,TGCGCCAGCAGCACAGGGTCCTCCTCCGAGCAGTACTTC
few,TRBJ2-7,TRBV7-2,18,TRBD2,CASSPGLVQPRNSYEQYF,TGTGCCAGCAGCCCCGGACTAGTCCAACCCCGTAATTCCTACGAGCAGTACTTC
NA,TRBJ2-1,TRBV6-1,15,TRBD2,CAGASRGSSYNEQFF,TGTGCCGGAGCATCCCGCGGGAGCTCCTACAATGAGCAGTTCTTC
NA,TRBJ2-7,TRBV19,13,NA,CASRAKGGYEQYF,TGTGCCAGTAGGGCAAAGGGGGGCTACGAGCAGTACTTC
NA,TRBJ2-3,TRBV5-1,15,NA,CASSLLFESTDTQYF,TGCGCCAGCAGCTTGTTGTTCGAGAGCACAGATACGCAGTATTTT
NA,TRBJ2-1,TRBV4-1,18,TRBD2,CASSQDVTSGQWVNEQFF,TGCGCCAGCAGCCAAGATGTGACTAGCGGACAATGGGTCAATGAGCAGTTCTTC
NA,TRBJ1-2,TRBV4-3,14,NA,CASSQAGRDYGYTF,TGCGCCAGCAGCCAAGCAGGCAGGGACTATGGCTACACCTTC
NA,TRBJ2-7,TRBV28,15,NA,CASSGGVRDSYEQYF,TGTGCCAGCTCAGGCGGGGTTCGTGACTCCTACGAGCAGTACTTC
NA,TRBJ1-6,TRBV6-1,14,NA,CASSEGTDNSPLHF,TGTGCCAGCAGTGAAGGGACAGATAATTCACCCCTCCACTTT
few,TRBJ2-5,TRBV6-1,14,TRBD2,CASRASGRGETQYF,TGTGCCAGCAGGGCTAGCGGGAGGGGGGAGACCCAGTACTTC
few,TRBJ2-2,TRBV14,12,NA,CASSQRTGELFF,TGTGCCAGCAGCCAGCGCACCGGGGAGCTGTTTTTT
NA,TRBJ2-7,TRBV6-1,13,NA,CASMGGLADEQYF,TGTGCCAGCATGGGGGGTTTAGCGGACGAGCAGTACTTC
NA,TRBJ1-4,TRBV5-8,16,NA,CASSSGTSTTNEKLFF,TGTGCCAGCAGCTCCGGGACTTCCACAACTAATGAAAAACTGTTTTTT
NA,TRBJ2-3,TRBV9,16,TRBD2,CASSKLAGTSTDTQYF,TGTGCCAGCAGTAAACTAGCGGGTACTAGCACAGATACGCAGTATTTT
NA,TRBJ1-6,TRBV28,16,NA,CASREGPGGDNSPLHF,TGTGCCAGCCGAGAAGGGCCCGGGGGGGATAATTCACCCCTCCACTTT
NA,TRBJ1-3,TRBV7-9,14,NA,CASSLVGAGNTIYF,TGTGCCAGCAGCTTAGTGGGAGCTGGAAACACCATATATTTT
few,TRBJ2-5,TRBV19,13,NA,CASSINFQETQYF,TGTGCCAGTAGTATAAACTTCCAAGAGACCCAGTACTTC
NA,TRBJ1-1,TRBV28,14,TRBD1,CASRKTGGNSEAFF,TGTGCCAGCCGAAAGACAGGGGGGAACTCTGAAGCTTTCTTT
NA,TRBJ2-3,TRBV4-3,16,NA,CASSQVMRECTDTQYF,TGCGCCAGCAGCCAAGTTATGCGGGAATGCACAGATACGCAGTATTTT
NA,TRBJ2-7,TRBV28,13,NA,CASHFRKSDEQYF,TGTGCCAGTCACTTTAGAAAGAGCGACGAGCAGTACTTC
NA,TRBJ2-3,TRBV6-5,15,NA,CASSYSERFTDTQYF,TGTGCCAGCAGTTACTCTGAAAGATTCACAGATACGCAGTATTTT
NA,TRBJ1-2,TRBV6-5,11,TRBD1,CASGQGGGYTF,TGTGCCAGCGGACAGGGTGGCGGCTACACCTTC
NA,TRBJ1-5,TRBV6-5,15,NA,CASRPDGSSNQPQHF,TGTGCCAGCAGACCCGACGGAAGTAGCAATCAGCCCCAGCATTTT
NA,TRBJ2-7,TRBV28,15,TRBD1,CASSKTGTGHYEQYF,TGTGCCAGCAGTAAAACCGGGACAGGCCATTACGAGCAGTACTTC
NA,TRBJ1-6,TRBV2,16,NA,CASSVERGSYNSPLHF,TGTGCCAGCAGTGTTGAAAGGGGGTCCTATAATTCACCCCTCCACTTT
NA,TRBJ2-2,TRBV7-3,17,TRBD2,CASSLRAGGPWGGELFF,TGTGCCAGCAGCTTACGGGCGGGAGGCCCGTGGGGCGGGGAGCTGTTTTTT
NA,TRBJ2-1,TRBV5-1,15,TRBD1,CASSLAPGGSDEQFF,TGCGCCAGCAGCTTGGCCCCAGGGGGTTCGGATGAGCAGTTCTTC
NA,TRBJ2-7,TRBV12-5,14,NA,CASGLVLRPYEQYF,TGTGCTAGTGGTTTGGTATTGAGGCCCTACGAGCAGTACTTC
NA,TRBJ2-7,TRBV28,15,TRBD1,CASSLSKTGSYEQYF,TGTGCCAGCAGTTTATCCAAGACAGGGTCCTACGAGCAGTACTTC
NA,TRBJ1-2,TRBV4-1,15,NA,CASSQVRGVAYGYTF,TGCGCCAGCAGCCAGGTTAGGGGAGTTGCCTATGGCTACACCTTC
NA,TRBJ2-1,TRBV20-1,11,NA,CSARTDNEQFF,TGCAGTGCTAGGACTGACAATGAGCAGTTCTTC
NA,TRBJ2-7,TRBV10-2,14,NA,CASSEWARPYEQYF,TGCGCCAGCAGTGAGTGGGCCCGACCCTACGAGCAGTACTTC
NA,TRBJ2-7,TRBV27,15,NA,CASSLRPDSSYEQYF,TGTGCCAGCAGCTTAAGGCCCGACAGCTCCTACGAGCAGTACTTC
NA,TRBJ2-2,TRBV10-3,14,NA,CAISGRANTGELFF,TGTGCCATCAGTGGGCGCGCGAACACCGGGGAGCTGTTTTTT
NA,TRBJ2-1,TRBV10-2,14,TRBD2,CASGRSGRASEQFF,TGCGCCAGCGGAAGGAGCGGGAGGGCCAGTGAGCAGTTCTTC
NA,TRBJ2-5,TRBV6-5,13,TRBD1,CASSWTGKETQYF,TGTGCCAGCAGTTGGACAGGGAAGGAGACCCAGTACTTC